The 16 T cell receptor beta chains in this list originate from one sample, sequenced in a study of post-analysis software for immune sequencing data (dated by TCRdb to between 2014 and 2016). Study-level results and caveats: Roughly 5 TRBV segments, including TRBV5-6, TRBV5-1 and TRBV20-1, were significantly more frequent in patients than controls.

Library prep was done by PCR. TCRdb records Illumina HiSeq 2500 as the sequencer. Unique molecular identifiers were incorporated into TCR beta cDNA libraries to reduce PCR and sequencing biases. The public sequencing data were trimmed at Q25 with fastp and processed into clonotypes with MiXCR by TCRdb, which kept only in-frame beta chains. For every CDR3 protein sequence, its rows merge into one entry that carries the most common genes and DNA. Within this sample are 800,000 to 950,000 distinct CDR3 sequences, with 53% of them counted one time only. 4.6% of the sample is held by the ten biggest clonotypes. These receptors are not linked to any known antigen. Material for sequencing was blood. Receptors originate from a girl aged 5-17 years with multiple sclerosis.

The V gene is TRBV6-2 or TRBV6-3, the J gene TRBJ2-7; D uncertain. The CDR3 has 11 amino acids. The germline V and J ends were trimmed by 6 bases and 4 bases, with 7 bases remaining between them. Germline assignment: CDR1 MNHEY and CDR2 SVGEGT. The CDR3 DNA reads TGTGCCAGCAGGAAGGTTTACGAGCAGTACTTC. Protein product: CASRKVYEQYF.

The chain couples TRBV27 to TRBJ2-5, with 8 nucleotides matching TRBD1. With 3 bases clipped from V and 0 bases from J, the junction kept 3 bases outside the gene matches. CDR1 is MNHEY, CDR2 SMNVEV, per germline (reference sequence). This CDR3 spans 15 amino acids. The CDR3 DNA follows: TGTGCCAGCAGTTTTCTGGGACAGGACCAAGAGACCCAGTACTTC. Its translation is CASSFLGQDQETQYF.

There are a few counts of this clonotype. CDR3 amino acids: CSATSLDKETQYF. DNA of the CDR3: TGCAGTGCAACCTCACTGGATAAAGAGACCCAGTACTTC. The gene calls are TRBV20-1 and TRBJ2-5; no definite D call. The CDR3 runs 13 residues. Trimming cost V 6 bases and J 3 bases, with 14 bases left between them. The V gene's germline CDR1 is DFQATT and CDR2 SNEGSKA (reference sequence).

This chain connects TRBV12-3 or TRBV12-4 to TRBJ1-5, with D possibly TRBD1 on 5 matching bases. Trimming cost V 2 bases and J 4 bases, with 12 bases left between them. The CDR3 contains 15 residues. The CDR3 reads CASSLTGLLNQPQHF. CDR3 DNA sequence: TGTGCCAGCAGTTTAACGGGACTCTTGAATCAGCCCCAGCATTTT.

CDR3 sequence (DNA): TGTGCCAGCAGTCGGGACCTGATAGCGGATACGCAGTATTTT. It codes for CASSRDLIADTQYF. The chain carries TRBV6-6 and TRBJ2-3; D may be TRBD1 or TRBD2 (5 bases each). V dropped 5 bases and J dropped 6 bases, with 15 bases sitting between them. CDR3 length equals 14 residues. Per germline, CDR1 MNHNY and CDR2 SVGAGI (reference sequence).

This chain links TRBV7-9 with TRBJ2-5; D call uncertain. CDR3 size: 15 residues. Germline-derived CDR1 and CDR2 are SEHNR and FQNEAQ (reference sequence). Trimming stripped 0 bases from V and 5 bases from J, with 13 bases between. The chain's CDR3 is CASSLATNIGETQYF. The CDR3 DNA sequence: TGTGCCAGCAGCTTAGCGACAAACATTGGGGAGACCCAGTACTTC.

The chain uses TRBV12-3 or TRBV12-4 and TRBJ2-4; D is ambiguous. The V end lost 6 bases, the J end lost 0 bases, and 15 bases lay between the germline ends. The CDR3 runs to 16 residues. CDR3 DNA: TGTGCCAGCAGGCCCGATGACAAATTAGCCAAAAACATTCAGTACTTC. This codes for CASRPDDKLAKNIQYF.

The rearrangement links TRBV5-1 to TRBJ2-5; D may be TRBD1 or TRBD2 (5 bases each). This CDR3 comprises 15 residues. Between the trimmed V and J ends, which lost 3 bases and 2 bases, there was a span of 14 bases. Germline V gene data show CDR1 as SGHRS and CDR2 as YFSETQ. The CDR3 DNA is TGCGCCAGCAGCTCCCACGGGACGTTGCAAGAGACCCAGTACTTC. This sequence encodes CASSSHGTLQETQYF.

In this sample, this clonotype turned up a few times. The V and J genes are TRBV7-9 and TRBJ2-1; TRBD2 matches at 7 bases. Unmatched junction bases numbered 8, after V lost 2 bases and J lost 7 bases. Germline assignment: CDR1 SEHNR and CDR2 FQNEAQ (reference sequence). The CDR3 loop spans 15 amino acids. The chain's CDR3 is CASSLPAGLVNEQFF. The CDR3 DNA reads as TGTGCCAGCAGCTTACCAGCGGGGCTAGTGAATGAGCAGTTCTTC.

The chain recombines TRBV7-2 with TRBJ2-7; 10 bases align to TRBD1. V gave up 4 bases and J gave up 0 bases; unmatched junction bases: 3. The germline CDR1 and CDR2 sequences are SGHTA and FQGNSA. CDR3 size: 15 residues. The CDR3 sequence: CASSSRTGGSYEQYF. Written as DNA, the CDR3 is TGTGCCAGCAGCTCCCGGACAGGGGGCTCCTACGAGCAGTACTTC.

The chain combines TRBV5-5 with TRBJ1-2, with D unclear. Per germline, CDR1 SGHKS and CDR2 YYEKEE (reference sequence). The CDR3 has 16 amino acids. V was shortened by 4 bases and J by 0 bases, with 16 bases between the two germline ends. In DNA, the CDR3 is TGTGCCAGCAGCCGTCTGACTGACGGACCTAACTATGGCTACACCTTC. This gives the protein CASSRLTDGPNYGYTF.

This chain links TRBV7-2 with TRBJ1-2, with 9 positions matching TRBD1. The CDR3 runs 15 residues. V shed 3 bases and J 2 bases; nucleotides not matched to a gene: 4. Germline values: CDR1 SGHTA, CDR2 FQGNSA. As DNA, the CDR3 is TGTGCCAGCAGCTTTGACAGGGGGTCAAACTATGGCTACACCTTC. Its translation: CASSFDRGSNYGYTF.

The chain uses TRBV6-5 and TRBJ2-7; TRBD2 agrees at 15 bases. CDR3 length equals 15 residues. Germline CDR1 is MNHEY and CDR2 is SVGAGI. The V and J ends lost 9 bases and 1 base, in that order; junction bases with no gene match: 4. This CDR3 reads CASIGLAGGSYEQYF. CDR3 DNA: TGTGCCAGTATCGGACTAGCGGGAGGGTCCTACGAGCAGTACTTC.

In its sample, this clonotype was seen a few times. The chain couples TRBV5-5 to TRBJ1-2, with D unresolved. CDR3 size: 12 residues. Looked up from germline, CDR1 is SGHKS and CDR2 is YYEKEE (reference sequence). V lost 1 base and J lost 6, with 7 bases in between. The CDR3 protein is CASSLRADGYTF. Here the CDR3 DNA reads TGTGCCAGCAGCTTGAGGGCGGATGGCTACACCTTC. The full variable domain, its missing parts supplied by reference TRBV5-5 and TRBJ1-2, is DAGVTQSPTHLIKTRGQQVTLRCSPISGHKSVSWYQQVLGQGPQFIFQYYEKEERGRGNFPDRFSARQFPNYSSELNVNALLLGDSALYLCASSLRADGYTFGSGTRLTVV.

The chain recombines TRBV7-9 with TRBJ2-7; D is possibly TRBD1 (5 bases). V lost 1 base and J 3 bases, leaving 13 bases between the germline ends. The germline V gene encodes CDR1 SEHNR and CDR2 FQNEAQ (reference sequence). This CDR3 has 15 amino acids. CDR3 amino acids: CASSLGGFRGYEQYF. CDR3 DNA sequence: TGTGCCAGCAGCTTAGGGGGATTTAGGGGCTACGAGCAGTACTTC.

This clonotype appeared a few times. The rearrangement links TRBV12-3 or TRBV12-4 to TRBJ2-7, with D possibly matching TRBD1 (5 bases). The length of the CDR3 is 15 residues. V was trimmed by 5 bases and J by 1 base, leaving 15 bases between them. DNA for the CDR3: TGTGCCAGCAGTCGACACATGGACATTTCCTACGAGCAGTACTTC. Its protein product is CASSRHMDISYEQYF.